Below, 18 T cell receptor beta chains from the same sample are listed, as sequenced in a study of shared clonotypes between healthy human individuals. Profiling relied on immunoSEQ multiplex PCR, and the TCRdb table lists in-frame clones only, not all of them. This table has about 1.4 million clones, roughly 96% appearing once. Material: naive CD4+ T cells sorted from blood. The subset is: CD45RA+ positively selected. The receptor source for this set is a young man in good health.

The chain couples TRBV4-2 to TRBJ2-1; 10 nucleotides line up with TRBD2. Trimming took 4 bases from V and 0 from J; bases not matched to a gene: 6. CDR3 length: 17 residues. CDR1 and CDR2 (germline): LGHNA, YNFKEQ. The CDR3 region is CASSRGASGSSYNEQFF. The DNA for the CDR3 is TGTGCCAGCAGCCGAGGGGCTAGCGGGAGCTCCTACAATGAGCAGTTCTTC.

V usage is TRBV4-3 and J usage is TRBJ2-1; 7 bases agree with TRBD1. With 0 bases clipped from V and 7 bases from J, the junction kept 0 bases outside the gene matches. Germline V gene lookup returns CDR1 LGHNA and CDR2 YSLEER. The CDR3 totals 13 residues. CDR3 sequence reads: CASSQETGNEQFF. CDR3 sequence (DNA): TGCGCCAGCAGCCAAGAGACAGGGAATGAGCAGTTCTTC.

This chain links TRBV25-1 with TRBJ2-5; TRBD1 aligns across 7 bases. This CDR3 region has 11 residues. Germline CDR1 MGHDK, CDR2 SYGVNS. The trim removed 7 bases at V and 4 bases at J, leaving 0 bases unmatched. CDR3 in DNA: TGTGCCAGCACAGGGGGAGAGACCCAGTACTTC. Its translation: CASTGGETQYF.

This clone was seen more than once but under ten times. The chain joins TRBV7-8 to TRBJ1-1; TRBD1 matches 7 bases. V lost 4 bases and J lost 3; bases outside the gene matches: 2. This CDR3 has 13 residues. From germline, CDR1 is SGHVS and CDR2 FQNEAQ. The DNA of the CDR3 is TGTGCCAGCAGCTCGACAGGGTACACTGAAGCTTTCTTT. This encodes CASSSTGYTEAFF. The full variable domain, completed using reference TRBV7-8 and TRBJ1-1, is GAGVSQSPRYKVAKRGQDVALRCDPISGHVSLFWYQQALGQGPEFLTYFQNEAQLDKSGLPSDRFFAERPEGSVSTLKIQRTQQEDSAVYLCASSSTGYTEAFFGQGTRLTVV.

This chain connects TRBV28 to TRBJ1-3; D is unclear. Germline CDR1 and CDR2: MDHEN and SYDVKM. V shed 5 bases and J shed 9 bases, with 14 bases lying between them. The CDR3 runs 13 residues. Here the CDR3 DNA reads TGTGCCAGCAGTCCCCGAGTGACTCTCACCATATATTTT. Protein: CASSPRVTLTIYF.

The CDR3 reads CSVQYEQFF. The DNA for the CDR3 is TGCAGCGTTCAATATGAGCAGTTCTTC. The chain couples TRBV29-1 to TRBJ2-1; no reliable D call. Trimming left V 5 bases short and J 8 bases short, with 4 bases between. This CDR3 comprises 9 residues. Germline lookup yields CDR1 SQVTM and CDR2 ANQGSEA.

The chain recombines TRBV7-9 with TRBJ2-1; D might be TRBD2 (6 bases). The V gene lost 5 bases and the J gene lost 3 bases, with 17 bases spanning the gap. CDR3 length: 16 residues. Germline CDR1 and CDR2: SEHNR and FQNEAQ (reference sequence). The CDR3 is CASSLGQGGDYNEQFF. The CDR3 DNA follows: TGTGCCAGCAGCCTAGGTCAAGGCGGGGACTACAATGAGCAGTTCTTC.

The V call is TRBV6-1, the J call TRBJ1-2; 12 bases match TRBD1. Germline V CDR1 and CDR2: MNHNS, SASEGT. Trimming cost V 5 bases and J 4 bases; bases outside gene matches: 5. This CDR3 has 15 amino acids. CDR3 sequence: CASSTGTGGLYGYTF. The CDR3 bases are TGTGCCAGCAGTACTGGGACAGGGGGCCTCTATGGCTACACCTTC.

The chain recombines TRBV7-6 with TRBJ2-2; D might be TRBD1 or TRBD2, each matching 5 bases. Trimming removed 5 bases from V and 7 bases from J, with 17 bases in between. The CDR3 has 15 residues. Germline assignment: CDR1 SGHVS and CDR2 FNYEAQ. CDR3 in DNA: TGTGCCAGCAGCCCAACTAGGGGTTACGGCGGGGAGCTGTTTTTT. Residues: CASSPTRGYGGELFF.

In DNA, the CDR3 is TGTGCCAGCAGGCGACAGGGGGGGTCCGAGAATCAGCCCCAGCATTTT. Translating gives CASRRQGGSENQPQHF. The chain has TRBV28 and TRBJ1-5; 9 bases map to TRBD1. The V segment lost 6 bases and the J segment 4 bases; nucleotides outside the gene matches: 10. The CDR3 spans 16 residues. Germline CDR1 is MDHEN and CDR2 is SYDVKM.

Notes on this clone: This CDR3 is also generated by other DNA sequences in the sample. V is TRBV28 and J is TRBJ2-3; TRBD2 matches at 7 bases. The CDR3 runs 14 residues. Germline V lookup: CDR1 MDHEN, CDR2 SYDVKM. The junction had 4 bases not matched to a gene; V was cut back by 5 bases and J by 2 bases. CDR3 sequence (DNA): TGTGCCAGCAGTAGCGGGACTATCACAGATACGCAGTATTTT. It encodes CASSSGTITDTQYF.

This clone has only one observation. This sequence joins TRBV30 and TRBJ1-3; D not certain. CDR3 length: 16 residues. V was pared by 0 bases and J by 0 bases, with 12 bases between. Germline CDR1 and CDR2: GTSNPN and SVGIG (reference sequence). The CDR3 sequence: CAWSVQAGRSGNTIYF. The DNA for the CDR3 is TGTGCCTGGAGTGTACAAGCAGGACGCTCTGGAAACACCATATATTTT.

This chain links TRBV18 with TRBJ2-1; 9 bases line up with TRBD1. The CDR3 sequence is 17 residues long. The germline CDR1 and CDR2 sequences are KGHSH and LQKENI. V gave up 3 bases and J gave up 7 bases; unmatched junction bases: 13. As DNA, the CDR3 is TGTGCCAGCTCACCTTTTCAGGACGGGACAGGGTTGAATGAGCAGTTCTTC. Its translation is CASSPFQDGTGLNEQFF.

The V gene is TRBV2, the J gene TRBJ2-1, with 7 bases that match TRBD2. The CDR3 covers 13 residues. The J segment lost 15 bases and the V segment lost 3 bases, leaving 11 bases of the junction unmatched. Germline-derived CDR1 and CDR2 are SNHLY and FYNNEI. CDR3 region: CASSEESAGVAFF. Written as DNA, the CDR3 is TGTGCCAGCAGTGAGGAGTCGGCGGGAGTTGCGTTCTTC.

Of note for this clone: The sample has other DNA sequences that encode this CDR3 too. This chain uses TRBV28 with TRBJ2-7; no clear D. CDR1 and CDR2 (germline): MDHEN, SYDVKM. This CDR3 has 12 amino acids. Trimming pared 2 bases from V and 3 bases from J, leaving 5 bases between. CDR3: CASSLGFYEQYF. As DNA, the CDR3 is TGTGCCAGCAGTTTAGGGTTCTACGAGCAGTACTTC.

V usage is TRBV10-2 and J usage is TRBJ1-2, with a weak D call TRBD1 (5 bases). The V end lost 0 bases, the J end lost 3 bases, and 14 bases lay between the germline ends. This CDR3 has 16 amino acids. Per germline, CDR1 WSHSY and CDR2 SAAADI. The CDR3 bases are TGCGCCAGCAGTGAGTCGAGACAGTTACCCTACTATGGCTACACCTTC. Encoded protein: CASSESRQLPYYGYTF.

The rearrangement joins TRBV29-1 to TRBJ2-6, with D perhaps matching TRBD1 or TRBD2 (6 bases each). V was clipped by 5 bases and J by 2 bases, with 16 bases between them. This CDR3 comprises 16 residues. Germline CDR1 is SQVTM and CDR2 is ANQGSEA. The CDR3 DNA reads TGCAGCGTTTTGGGCCCTGGGGGGCCTGGGGCCAACGTCCTGACTTTC. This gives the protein CSVLGPGGPGANVLTF.

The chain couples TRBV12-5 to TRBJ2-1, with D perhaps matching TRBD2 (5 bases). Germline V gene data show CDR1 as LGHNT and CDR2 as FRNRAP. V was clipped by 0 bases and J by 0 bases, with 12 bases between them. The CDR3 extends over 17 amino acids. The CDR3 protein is CASGLVISGSSYNEQFF. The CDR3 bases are TGTGCTAGTGGTTTGGTAATAAGCGGAAGCTCCTACAATGAGCAGTTCTTC.